These 26 T cell receptor beta chains were all obtained from the same sample, sequenced in a study of blood T cell repertoires in COVID-19. Clones were sequenced by immunoSEQ multiplex PCR, and TCRdb holds only the in-frame ones, with some missing. The repertoire has a few hundred thousand clones, 87% of them found once; the top ten carry more than 1%. Sequencing was performed on PBMCs or T cells enriched from blood (not recorded which). The receptors were sampled from a woman in her thirties who had recovered from COVID-19.

This rearrangement joins TRBV7-2 to TRBJ1-4, with 8 bases lining up with TRBD1. CDR3 length: 15 residues. V trimming: 5 bases; J trimming: 3 bases; junction bases outside the gene matches: 5. Germline lookup yields CDR1 SGHTA and CDR2 FQGNSA. The CDR3 sequence: CASSTRTGSNEKLFF. CDR3 in DNA: TGTGCCAGCAGCACCAGGACAGGGTCTAATGAAAAACTGTTTTTT.

This chain uses TRBV28 with TRBJ1-1, with a possible D match to TRBD1 (6 bases). CDR1 is MDHEN and CDR2 is SYDVKM in the germline V gene. This CDR3 comprises 17 residues. Between the trimmed V and J ends, which lost 10 bases and 0 bases, there was a span of 24 bases. The CDR3 sequence is CATHGQFSSDMNTEAFF. DNA for the CDR3: TGTGCCACTCACGGACAGTTCAGCTCCGATATGAACACTGAAGCTTTCTTT.

This clone has a handful of counts. The chain uses TRBV6-5 and TRBJ1-2; D ambiguous. V was cut by 7 bases and J by 4 bases, with 16 bases left in between. This CDR3 region has 14 residues. CDR1 MNHEY and CDR2 SVGAGI come from the germline V gene. DNA of the CDR3: TGTGCCAGCATTTCCCCAGTGTCCATCTATGGCTACACCTTC. This translates into CASISPVSIYGYTF.

The chain couples TRBV5-1 to TRBJ2-1; TRBD2 is a possible D gene (7 bases). The CDR3 contains 18 residues. Germline CDR1 and CDR2: SGHRS and YFSETQ. V dropped 2 bases and J dropped 1 base, with 19 bases sitting between them. The CDR3 DNA reads TGCGCCAGCAGCTTTGGTTCGGGGGGCCTCCCTTCCTACAATGAGCAGTTCTTC. The encoded protein is CASSFGSGGLPSYNEQFF.

This chain joins TRBV10-1 and TRBJ1-1, with D tentatively TRBD1 (5 bases). Trimming took 4 bases from V and 0 from J, leaving 12 bases between them. Germline V lookup: CDR1 WNHNN, CDR2 SYGVQD (reference sequence). The CDR3 spans 15 residues. The CDR3 protein is CASSGGGEMNTEAFF. CDR3 coding DNA: TGCGCCAGCAGTGGGGGAGGGGAAATGAACACTGAAGCTTTCTTT.

The CDR3 DNA reads as TGTGCCAGCAGTTTTTATTCTGGGAGGGACACTGAAGCTTTCTTT. Its protein product is CASSFYSGRDTEAFF. The V call is TRBV27, the J call TRBJ1-1; D remains ambiguous. Germline CDR1 MNHEY, CDR2 SMNVEV (reference sequence). The CDR3 consists of 15 residues. The V and J ends lost 3 bases and 3 bases respectively, with 14 bases between them.

The chain recombines TRBV19 with TRBJ2-6; 7 nucleotides align to TRBD1. Germline V gene sequence: CDR1 LNHDA, CDR2 SQIVND (reference sequence). The CDR3 covers 14 residues. J gave up 0 bases and V 10 bases, and 3 bases lay outside the gene matches. The CDR3 bases are TGTGCCACCCGACAGGGCTCTGGGGCCAACGTCCTGACTTTC. Translation gives CATRQGSGANVLTF.

This chain joins TRBV6-5 and TRBJ1-6, with D maybe TRBD1 (5 bases). CDR3 size: 14 residues. Germline CDR1 and CDR2: MNHEY and SVGAGI. Between the trimmed V and J ends, which lost 2 bases and 8 bases, there was a span of 10 bases. CDR3 DNA: TGTGCCAGCAGTTACAGAGGGGACTATTCACCCCTCCACTTT. Its protein product is CASSYRGDYSPLHF.

CDR3 DNA: TGTGCCACCAGCCCAGTCGGGTACGGTTCACCCCTCCACTTT. Its protein is CATSPVGYGSPLHF. The V call is TRBV15, the J call TRBJ1-6; D is unclear. This CDR3 is 14 amino acids long. Germline V gene sequence: CDR1 LNHNV, CDR2 YYDKDF (reference sequence). The V gene lost 5 bases and the J gene lost 9 bases, with 14 bases spanning the gap.

The chain is built from TRBV9 and TRBJ1-3; unclear D gene. Germline V gene data show CDR1 as SGDLS and CDR2 as YYNGEE. The V gene lost 4 bases and the J gene lost 2 bases, with 13 bases spanning the gap. CDR3 length: 15 amino acids. The CDR3 DNA follows: TGTGCCAGCAGCCCCACGGGGAGGACTGGAAACACCATATATTTT. This codes for CASSPTGRTGNTIYF.

This chain uses TRBV28 with TRBJ2-7, with a weak D call TRBD1 (7 bases). Germline assignment: CDR1 MDHEN and CDR2 SYDVKM. The CDR3 has 17 residues. The V end was cut by 5 bases, the J end by 4 bases, with 24 bases between. The CDR3 here is CASSPLLSSRGAYEQYF. Here the CDR3 DNA reads TGTGCCAGCAGTCCCCTACTCTCCTCCAGGGGGGCGTACGAGCAGTACTTC.

The chain employs TRBV7-2 and TRBJ2-7, with TRBD1 identical over 12 bases. Germline V lookup: CDR1 SGHTA, CDR2 FQGNSA. V dropped 5 bases and J dropped 10; count of bases not matched to a gene: 12. The CDR3 runs to 15 residues. The DNA of the CDR3 is TGTGCCAGCAGCGTAGTGGGACAGGGGGCCGTATTTCAGTACTTC. Protein: CASSVVGQGAVFQYF.

The chain combines TRBV28 with TRBJ1-6; 11 bases match TRBD1. The J segment lost 10 bases and the V segment lost 6 bases, leaving 8 bases of the junction unmatched. This CDR3 comprises 15 residues. Per germline, CDR1 MDHEN and CDR2 SYDVKM. The CDR3 region has the DNA TGTGCCAGCAGCCGCGGGACAGGGGGACAGTCACCCCTCCACTTT. Encoded protein: CASSRGTGGQSPLHF.

The chain employs TRBV28 and TRBJ1-5; no definite D call. The CDR3 loop spans 15 amino acids. Germline CDR1 and CDR2: MDHEN and SYDVKM. Trimming shortened V by 5 bases and J by 1 base, and 12 bases separated the two germline ends. The DNA for the CDR3 is TGTGCCAGCAGTCTCCCGCATGCGAGCAATCAGCCCCAGCATTTT. It is translated as CASSLPHASNQPQHF. Based on the CDR3 plus reference TRBV28 and TRBJ1-5, the full variable domain is DVKVTQSSRYLVKRTGEKVFLECVQDMDHENMFWYRQDPGLGLRLIYFSYDVKMKEKGDIPEGYSVSREKKERFSLILESASTNQTSMYLCASSLPHASNQPQHFGDGTRLSIL.

The rearrangement joins TRBV15 to TRBJ1-1; TRBD1 might be the D (5 bases). The length of the CDR3 is 16 residues. Trimming took 1 base from V and 5 from J, leaving 17 bases between them. Germline lookup yields CDR1 LNHNV and CDR2 YYDKDF (reference sequence). This CDR3 reads CATSRGRAVGGTEAFF. As DNA, the CDR3 is TGTGCCACCAGCAGAGGCAGGGCCGTCGGGGGAACTGAAGCTTTCTTT.

V is TRBV2 and J is TRBJ1-6; 7 positions agree with TRBD1. CDR3 size: 15 residues. Germline V CDR1 and CDR2: SNHLY, FYNNEI. V was clipped by 7 bases and J by 10 bases; unmatched bases: 13. Written as DNA, the CDR3 is TGTGCCAGCAAGGGGGCCGGGCCGGACAAATCACCCCTCCACTTT. Translated: CASKGAGPDKSPLHF.

This clone was detected a few times. The chain couples TRBV4-1 to TRBJ2-7; 10 bases align to TRBD1. The CDR3 loop spans 14 amino acids. Trimming removed 4 bases from V and 7 bases from J; junction bases left unmatched: 7. The germline gives CDR1 MGHRA, CDR2 YSYEKL. Here the CDR3 DNA reads TGCGCCAGCAGCCTTGTTGGGACAGGGGAGGAGCAGTACTTC. Translating it yields CASSLVGTGEEQYF.

The chain carries TRBV28 and TRBJ1-6; D not certain. CDR3 length equals 16 residues. Germline CDR1 MDHEN, CDR2 SYDVKM. V gave up 6 bases and J gave up 8 bases, with 20 bases separating them. CDR3 in amino acids: CASSFPLPGFYSPLHF. The CDR3 DNA reads as TGTGCCAGCAGCTTTCCTCTGCCGGGTTTTTATTCACCCCTCCACTTT. The full variable domain, completed using reference TRBV28 and TRBJ1-6, is DVKVTQSSRYLVKRTGEKVFLECVQDMDHENMFWYRQDPGLGLRLIYFSYDVKMKEKGDIPEGYSVSREKKERFSLILESASTNQTSMYLCASSFPLPGFYSPLHFGNGTRLTVT.

The genes are TRBV10-3 and TRBJ2-2; tentatively, D is TRBD2 (5 bases). V was pared by 8 bases and J by 2 bases, with 6 bases between. CDR1 and CDR2 (germline): ENHRY, SYGVKD. This CDR3 is 12 amino acids long. The CDR3 sequence: CAIRTNTGELFF. CDR3 in DNA: TGTGCCATCCGGACTAACACCGGGGAGCTGTTTTTT.

The chain is built from TRBV6-2 or TRBV6-3 and TRBJ2-1, with 13 bases that match TRBD2. The CDR3 runs to 15 residues. Germline V gene data show CDR1 as MNHEY and CDR2 as SVGEGT. Germline trimming cut 5 bases from V and 6 bases from J; bases unmatched to any gene: 4. The CDR3 reads CASSRLAGGGNEQFF. The CDR3 DNA follows: TGTGCCAGCAGTCGACTAGCGGGGGGTGGCAATGAGCAGTTCTTC.

V usage is TRBV16 and J usage is TRBJ1-3; D is uncertain. The CDR3 runs to 14 residues. CDR1 and CDR2 (germline): KGHSY, FQNENV. Between the trimmed V and J ends, which lost 0 bases and 2 bases, there was a span of 5 bases. The DNA of the CDR3 is TGTGCCAGCAGCCAATCTACAGCTGGAAACACCATATATTTT. This codes for CASSQSTAGNTIYF.

This chain links TRBV19 with TRBJ1-5; D gene unclear. Trimming took off 2 bases at V and 5 bases at J, with 10 bases between the two ends. This CDR3 has 14 amino acids. Germline CDR1 LNHDA, CDR2 SQIVND (reference sequence). The chain's CDR3 is CASSIRLLDQPQHF. The CDR3 coding sequence is TGTGCCAGTAGTATACGGCTCCTAGATCAGCCCCAGCATTTT.

The rearrangement joins TRBV6-1 to TRBJ1-2, with a possible D match to TRBD1 (5 bases). V dropped 3 bases and J dropped 4 bases, with 12 bases sitting between them. This CDR3 region has 14 residues. The germline CDR1 and CDR2 sequences are MNHNS and SASEGT. This CDR3 reads CASSDGGGGYGYTF. The DNA for the CDR3 is TGTGCCAGCAGTGACGGCGGGGGAGGCTATGGCTACACCTTC.

The gene calls are TRBV10-3 and TRBJ2-3, with D possibly matching TRBD1 (5 bases). Germline V gene lookup returns CDR1 ENHRY and CDR2 SYGVKD. This CDR3 spans 16 amino acids. The V end lost 2 bases, the J end lost 3 bases, and 15 bases lay between the germline ends. The CDR3 bases are TGTGCCATCAGTGAGAATAGACAGTTCGGAACAGATACGCAGTATTTT. Encoded protein: CAISENRQFGTDTQYF.

This clone was observed a few times. This rearrangement joins TRBV5-6 to TRBJ2-7, with D maybe TRBD1 (6 bases). The CDR3 is made up of 14 amino acids. With 4 bases removed from V and 2 bases from J, the gap between germline ends came to 13 bases. Germline CDR1 reads SGHDT; CDR2 reads YYEEEE. CDR3 nucleotides: TGTGCCAGCAGCATCTTACAGGGAACCTACGAGCAGTACTTC. Its protein product is CASSILQGTYEQYF.

In nucleotides, the CDR3 is TGTGCCAGCTCACCACCCGGGGTAGGGTATGGCTACACCTTC. It specifies CASSPPGVGYGYTF. V usage is TRBV18 and J usage is TRBJ1-2; D ambiguous. Trimming removed 0 bases at V and 5 bases at J, with 10 bases between. The CDR3 spans 14 residues. Germline loops: CDR1 KGHSH, CDR2 LQKENI.